This T cell receptor beta chain was sequenced during a study of blood T cell repertoires in COVID-19. As for the study in general: COVID-19 samples, acute and convalescent, were from the United States, Italy and Spain.

This CDR3 region has 16 residues. Trimming left V 2 bases short and J 6 bases short, with 16 bases between. Germline CDR1 reads MNHNS; CDR2 reads SASEGT. TCRdb's table, derived via immunoSEQ multiplex PCR, lists solely in-frame clones and lacks some. This sample carries hundreds of thousands of clones, 80% to 90% of them seen once, and the ten largest clones take around 4.4%. The chain employs TRBV6-1 and TRBJ1-4; D is uncertain. The sample comprised peripheral blood. This receptor was identified in a man between 35 and 55 years old with acute or convalescent COVID-19. DNA of the CDR3: TGTGCCAGCAGTGAAACGGTGCGTTTAACGCATGAAAAACTGTTTTTT. Its translation is CASSETVRLTHEKLFF.